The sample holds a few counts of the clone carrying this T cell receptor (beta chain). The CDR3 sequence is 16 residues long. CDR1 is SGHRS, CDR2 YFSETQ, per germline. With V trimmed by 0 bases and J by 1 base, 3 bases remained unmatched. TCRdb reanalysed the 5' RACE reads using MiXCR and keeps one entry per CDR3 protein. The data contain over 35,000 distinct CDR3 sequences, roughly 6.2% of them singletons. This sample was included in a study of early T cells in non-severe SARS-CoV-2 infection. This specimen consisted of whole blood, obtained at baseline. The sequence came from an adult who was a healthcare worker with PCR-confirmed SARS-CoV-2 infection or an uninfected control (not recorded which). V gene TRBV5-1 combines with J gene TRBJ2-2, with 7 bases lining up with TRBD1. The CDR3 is CASSLEWDRNTGELFF. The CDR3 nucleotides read TGCGCCAGCAGCTTGGAGTGGGACAGGAACACCGGGGAGCTGTTTTTT.